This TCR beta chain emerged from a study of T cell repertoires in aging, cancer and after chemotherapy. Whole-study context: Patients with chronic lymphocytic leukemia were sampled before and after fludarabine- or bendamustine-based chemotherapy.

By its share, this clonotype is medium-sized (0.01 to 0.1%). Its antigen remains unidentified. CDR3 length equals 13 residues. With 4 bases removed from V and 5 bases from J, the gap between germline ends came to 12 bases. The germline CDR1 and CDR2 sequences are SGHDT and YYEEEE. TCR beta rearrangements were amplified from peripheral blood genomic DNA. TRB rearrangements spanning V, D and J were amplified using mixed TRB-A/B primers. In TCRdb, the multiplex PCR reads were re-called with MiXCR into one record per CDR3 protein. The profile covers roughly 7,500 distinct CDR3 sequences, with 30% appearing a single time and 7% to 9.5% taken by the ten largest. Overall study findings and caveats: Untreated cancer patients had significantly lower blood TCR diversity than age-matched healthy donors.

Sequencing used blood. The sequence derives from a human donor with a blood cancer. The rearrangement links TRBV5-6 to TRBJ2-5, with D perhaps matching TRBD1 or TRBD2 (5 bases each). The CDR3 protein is CASSPGTEETQYF. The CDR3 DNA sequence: TGTGCCAGCAGCCCAGGGACGGAGGAGACCCAGTACTTC.